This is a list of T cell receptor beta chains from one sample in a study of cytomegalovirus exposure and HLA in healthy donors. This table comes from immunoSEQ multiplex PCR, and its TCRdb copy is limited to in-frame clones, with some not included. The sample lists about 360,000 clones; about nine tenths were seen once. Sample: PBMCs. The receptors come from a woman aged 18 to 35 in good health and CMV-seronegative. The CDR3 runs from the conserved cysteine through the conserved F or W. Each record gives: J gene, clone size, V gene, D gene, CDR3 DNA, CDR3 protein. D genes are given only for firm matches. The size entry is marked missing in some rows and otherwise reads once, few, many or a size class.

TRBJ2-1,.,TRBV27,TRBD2,TGTGCCAGCAGTACCTATACTAGCGGGACTAACAATGAGCAGTTCTTC,CASSTYTSGTNNEQFF
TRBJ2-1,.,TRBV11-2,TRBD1,TGTGCCAGCAGCATCCGGGACAGGGGAACCTACAATGAGCAGTTCTTC,CASSIRDRGTYNEQFF
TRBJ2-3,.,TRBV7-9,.,TGTGCCAGCAGCCGGCGGGGCAGAAACACAGATACGCAGTATTTT,CASSRRGRNTDTQYF
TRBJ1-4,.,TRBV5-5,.,TGTGCCAGCAGCTTGGTGGCGGGGGCTCGAGAAAAACTGTTTTTT,CASSLVAGAREKLFF
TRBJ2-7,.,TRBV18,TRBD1,TGTGCCAGCTCACCACCAGGCAGGGGGCAAAGCGAGCAGTACTTC,CASSPPGRGQSEQYF
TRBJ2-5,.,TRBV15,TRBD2,TGTGCCACCAGCTATACCCCCCTGGCGGGAGTCCAAGAGACCCAGTACTTC,CATSYTPLAGVQETQYF
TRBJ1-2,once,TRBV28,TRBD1,TGTGCCAGCAGCCTTTATGGGACAGGGAATACCTTC,CASSLYGTGNTF
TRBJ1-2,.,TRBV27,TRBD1,TGTGCCAGCAGTTTGTCTTGGACAGGACGCGAAGGCTACACCTTC,CASSLSWTGREGYTF
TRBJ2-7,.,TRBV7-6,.,TGTGCCAGCAGCCCTCAGGCATCCCTAAACCGGGACTTGTACTACGAGCAGTACTTC,CASSPQASLNRDLYYEQYF
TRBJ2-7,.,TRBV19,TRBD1,TGTGCCAGTAGTCCAGAGCCGGGACAGTCTTACGAGCAGTACTTC,CASSPEPGQSYEQYF
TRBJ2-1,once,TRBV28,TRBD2,TGTGCCAGCAACCCAGCGGGGGAGCTAGGCAATGAGCAGTTCTTC,CASNPAGELGNEQFF
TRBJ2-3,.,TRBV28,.,TGTGCCAGCAGTTTAAAGACACCTTTCACAGATACGCAGTATTTT,CASSLKTPFTDTQYF
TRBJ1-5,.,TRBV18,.,TGTGCCAGCTCACCAGGCCAGGTTTATAGCAATCAGCCCCAGCATTTT,CASSPGQVYSNQPQHF
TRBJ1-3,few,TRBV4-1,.,TGCGCCAGCAGCCAGAGGGACATCTACGGAAACACCATATATTTT,CASSQRDIYGNTIYF
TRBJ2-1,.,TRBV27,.,TGTGCCAGCAGGCTAGCCAATGAGCAGTTCTTC,CASRLANEQFF
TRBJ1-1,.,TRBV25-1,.,TGTGCCAGCAGCTCCTGGAGGGGCCCGAACACTGAAGCTTTCTTT,CASSSWRGPNTEAFF
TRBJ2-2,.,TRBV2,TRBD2,TGTGCCCGTCAGGGACTAGCGGGGGGAGTGAACACCGGGGAGCTGTTTTTT,CARQGLAGGVNTGELFF
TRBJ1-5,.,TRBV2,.,TGTGCCAGCAGTACAACAGGGTATAGCAATCAGCCCCAGCATTTT,CASSTTGYSNQPQHF
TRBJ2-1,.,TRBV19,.,TGTGCCAGTTCGACTCTCAGCTCCTACAATGAGCAGTTCTTC,CASSTLSSYNEQFF
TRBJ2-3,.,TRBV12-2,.,TGTGCAAGTCGTCCTTCACAGGGATATACGCAGTATTTT,CASRPSQGYTQYF
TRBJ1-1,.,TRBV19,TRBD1,TGTGCCAGTAGTTTGACAGGGGAGGGAAACACTGAAGCTTTCTTT,CASSLTGEGNTEAFF